The rows below give T cell receptor beta chains drawn from one sample of a study of T cell changes during pregnancy in multiple sclerosis. The table came from immunoSEQ multiplex PCR; TCRdb's copy has only in-frame clones and leaves some out. The profile shows under 100,000 clones, under 95% of them singletons. The material was peripheral blood, obtained in the first trimester of pregnancy. The receptors were gathered from a female donor in good health, enrolled as a control in a pregnancy study. CDR3s include the opening cysteine and the closing phenylalanine or tryptophan. Fields, in order: clone size, J gene, D gene, V gene, CDR3 protein, CDR3 DNA. D genes are given only for firm matches. For some rows the clone size is stated as once, few or many, or as a class when expanded; others skip it.

- | TRBJ1-6 | TRBD1 | TRBV6-5 | CASSRTGENSPLHF | TGTGCCAGCAGCCGGACAGGGGAAAATTCACCCCTCCACTTT
- | TRBJ1-4 | TRBD1 | TRBV5-6 | CASSMTGIGEKLFF | TGTGCCAGCAGCATGACAGGGATCGGAGAAAAACTGTTTTTT
once | TRBJ2-3 | TRBD2 | TRBV4-3 | CASSQDQRGHPRDTQYF | TGCGCCAGCAGCCAAGATCAGCGGGGGCACCCCAGGGATACGCAGTATTTT
- | TRBJ2-5 | TRBD1 | TRBV11-2 | CASSLGIGQGLETQYF | TGTGCCAGCAGCTTAGGGATAGGACAGGGTCTGGAGACCCAGTACTTC
- | TRBJ1-2 | - | TRBV5-4 | CASSFASEDYGYTF | TGTGCCAGCAGCTTTGCGTCAGAGGACTATGGCTACACCTTC
few | TRBJ2-4 | TRBD2 | TRBV5-1 | CASGFPGGIQYF | TGCGCCAGCGGGTTCCCGGGGGGCATTCAGTACTTC
- | TRBJ1-4 | - | TRBV18 | CASSPGAATTNEKLFF | TGTGCCAGCTCACCGGGGGCGGCTACAACTAATGAAAAACTGTTTTTT
many | TRBJ2-7 | - | TRBV10-3 | CAISDPTVLWYEQYF | TGTGCCATCAGTGACCCCACAGTTCTTTGGTACGAGCAGTACTTC
once | TRBJ2-1 | - | TRBV30 | CAWSDQAFSYNEQFF | TGTGCCTGGAGTGATCAGGCCTTCTCCTACAATGAGCAGTTCTTC
- | TRBJ1-1 | - | TRBV6-1 | CASSEQLKAFF | TGTGCCAGCAGCGAACAGTTGAAAGCTTTCTTT
once | TRBJ2-3 | TRBD2 | TRBV27 | CASWAGDGGTDTQYF | TGTGCCAGCTGGGCGGGGGATGGGGGCACAGATACGCAGTATTTT
- | TRBJ2-7 | - | TRBV19 | CASSVGRGYEQYF | TGTGCCAGTAGCGTCGGCAGGGGATACGAGCAGTACTTC
- | TRBJ1-1 | TRBD1 | TRBV10-3 | CAISGGQTMNTEAFF | TGTGCCATCAGTGGGGGACAGACTATGAACACTGAAGCTTTCTTT
- | TRBJ2-2 | - | TRBV11-2 | CASIAGQPMANTGELFF | TGTGCCAGCATCGCCGGACAGCCCATGGCGAACACCGGGGAGCTGTTTTTT
- | TRBJ2-7 | TRBD1 | TRBV19 | CASSRGQGAGYEQYF | TGTGCCAGTAGTAGGGGACAGGGGGCAGGCTACGAGCAGTACTTC
few | TRBJ2-2 | - | TRBV4-1 | CASSQADMGLSTGELFF | TGCGCCAGCAGCCAAGCCGACATGGGACTTTCCACCGGGGAGCTGTTTTTT
- | TRBJ2-7 | - | TRBV27 | CASSLVQGYEQYF | TGTGCCAGCAGTTTAGTACAGGGCTACGAGCAGTACTTC
- | TRBJ2-3 | - | TRBV6-1 | CASVTFAGSTDTQYF | TGTGCCAGCGTCACCTTCGCGGGGAGCACAGATACGCAGTATTTT
- | TRBJ1-2 | TRBD1 | TRBV7-9 | CASGGQGNYGYTF | TGTGCCAGCGGAGGACAGGGGAACTATGGCTACACCTTC
- | TRBJ2-1 | - | TRBV5-1 | CASSFGLDNEQFF | TGCGCCAGCAGCTTTGGCCTGGACAATGAGCAGTTCTTC
- | TRBJ1-1 | - | TRBV5-8 | CASSLMDSNTEAFF | TGTGCCAGCAGCTTGATGGATAGCAACACTGAAGCTTTCTTT
- | TRBJ2-5 | TRBD2 | TRBV5-4 | CASSGGEVNLKKETQYF | TGTGCCAGCAGCGGGGGGGAGGTGAACCTTAAAAAAGAGACCCAGTACTTC
- | TRBJ2-3 | TRBD2 | TRBV7-3 | CASSSQPGLATTDTQYF | TGTGCCAGCAGCTCGCAACCGGGACTAGCGACGACAGATACGCAGTATTTT
- | TRBJ2-7 | - | TRBV10-3 | CAISKQGSYEQYF | TGTGCCATCAGTAAGCAGGGCTCCTACGAGCAGTACTTC
- | TRBJ1-2 | - | TRBV10-3 | CAISESRGVPLYGYTF | TGTGCCATCAGTGAGTCCAGGGGCGTTCCCCTCTATGGCTACACCTTC
many | TRBJ1-3 | TRBD1 | TRBV4-3 | CASSQNRDSSGNTIYF | TGCGCCAGCAGCCAAAACCGGGACAGCTCTGGAAACACCATATATTTT
- | TRBJ1-3 | - | TRBV5-6 | CASSKERGSGNTIYF | TGTGCCAGCAGTAAAGAACGGGGTTCGGGAAACACCATATATTTT
- | TRBJ2-4 | - | TRBV6-5 | CASSLSPKNIQYF | TGTGCCAGCAGCCTATCCCCTAAAAACATTCAGTACTTC
- | TRBJ2-3 | - | TRBV7-2 | CASSPRRGFPTDTQYF | TGTGCCAGCAGCCCGAGACGGGGTTTCCCCACAGATACGCAGTATTTT
- | TRBJ2-5 | TRBD1 | TRBV27 | CASSRTGKKTQYF | TGTGCCAGCAGTAGGACAGGGAAAAAGACCCAGTACTTC
once | TRBJ2-1 | TRBD2 | TRBV5-6 | CASSWIAGAYNEQFF | TGTGCCAGCAGCTGGATAGCGGGGGCCTACAATGAGCAGTTCTTC
- | TRBJ2-7 | - | TRBV29-1 | CSVRYRSYEQYF | TGCAGCGTGCGGTACAGGTCCTACGAGCAGTACTTC
few | TRBJ2-1 | - | TRBV6-4 | CASSEGGPTSEQFF | TGTGCCAGCAGTGAGGGGGGACCCACCTCAGAGCAGTTCTTC
- | TRBJ1-1 | - | TRBV7-2 | CASSRAYGNTEAFF | TGTGCCAGCAGCCGAGCATACGGGAACACTGAAGCTTTCTTT
- | TRBJ2-7 | TRBD1 | TRBV28 | CASSAGQVGPEEQYF | TGTGCCAGCAGTGCCGGACAGGTAGGCCCAGAGGAGCAGTACTTC